The 22 T cell receptor beta chains below all came from one sample that was sequenced in a study of blood T cells in healthy people across ages. A second PCR of 7 to 11 cycles used a sample-barcoded 5' primer and a J-beta primer mix. TCRdb ran MiXCR on the 5' RACE reads and lists one entry per CDR3 protein. The sample contains around 1.1 million distinct CDR3 sequences, around two fifths of which appear only once. The source material was blood. These receptors all stem from a man between 18 and 35 years old in good health.

The genes are TRBV18 and TRBJ2-1; 10 bases agree with TRBD1. The DNA end is a closer match to TRBJ2-7, so the J assignment may be wrong. The germline V gene encodes CDR1 KGHSH and CDR2 LQKENI. This CDR3 spans 15 amino acids. The CDR3 protein is CASSLGTGVYNEQYF. The CDR3 DNA follows: TGTGCCAGCTCGCTCGGGACAGGGGTCTACAATGAGCAGTACTTC.

This clonotype has a count of ten or more. This rearrangement joins TRBV29-1 to TRBJ2-5; D gene unclear. V was cut by 4 bases and J by 1 base, with 7 bases left in between. Per germline, CDR1 SQVTM and CDR2 ANQGSEA. This CDR3 is 12 amino acids long. In nucleotides, the CDR3 is TGCAGCGTTGCTGTCAGCCAAGAGACCCAGTACTTC. This translates into CSVAVSQETQYF.

This clonotype was seen a handful of times. The rearrangement uses TRBV7-2 and TRBJ2-1, with D possibly TRBD2 on 6 matching bases. V shed 5 bases and J shed 4 bases, with 9 bases lying between them. The CDR3 runs 13 residues. Germline V gene lookup returns CDR1 SGHTA and CDR2 FQGNSA. CDR3 region: CASSPSEYNEQFF. As DNA, the CDR3 is TGTGCCAGCAGCCCTAGCGAGTACAATGAGCAGTTCTTC.

This chain connects TRBV3-1 to TRBJ1-2, with D perhaps TRBD1 (5 bases). Looked up from germline, CDR1 is LGHDT and CDR2 is YNNKEL (reference sequence). The CDR3 spans 15 residues. Trimming removed 2 bases from V and 2 bases from J, with 12 bases in between. In DNA, the CDR3 is TGTGCCAGCAGCCAAAAAGGGGCAGGGAACTATGGCTACACCTTC. It translates to CASSQKGAGNYGYTF.

The chain uses TRBV4-3 and TRBJ1-2; D not resolved. The CDR3 runs 13 residues. Trimming stripped 3 bases from V and 5 bases from J, with 10 bases between. Germline CDR1 is LGHNA and CDR2 is YSLEER. The DNA for the CDR3 is TGCGCCAGCAGCCAGTGGGCAGAATATGGCTACACCTTC. Translation gives CASSQWAEYGYTF.

The chain links TRBV19 to TRBJ2-1; 9 bases map to TRBD2. Germline V gene lookup returns CDR1 LNHDA and CDR2 SQIVND (reference sequence). V shed 3 bases, J shed 5 bases, and the junction held 5 bases outside the gene matches. The CDR3 extends over 15 amino acids. CDR3 amino acids: CASSISTSGNNEQFF. The CDR3 nucleotides are TGTGCCAGTAGTATCTCGACTAGCGGAAACAATGAGCAGTTCTTC. The full variable domain, rest sourced from reference TRBV19 and TRBJ2-1, is DGGITQSPKYLFRKEGQNVTLSCEQNLNHDAMYWYRQDPGQGLRLIYYSQIVNDFQKGDIAEGYSVSREKKESFPLTVTSAQKNPTAFYLCASSISTSGNNEQFFGPGTRLTVL.

The V and J genes are TRBV6-5 and TRBJ2-3; the D is unclear. CDR3 length: 13 residues. Per germline, CDR1 MNHEY and CDR2 SVGAGI. V gave up 5 bases and J gave up 1 base, with 7 bases separating them. The DNA of the CDR3 is TGTGCCAGCAGTAGTAAGGGCACAGATACGCAGTATTTT. Translated: CASSSKGTDTQYF.

This clonotype appeared a few times. CDR3 loop: CASSPTVGYGYTF. The CDR3 DNA is TGTGCCAGCAGCCCGACAGTGGGCTATGGCTACACCTTC. The chain links TRBV6-5 to TRBJ1-2; TRBD1 is a possible D gene (5 bases). Between the trimmed V and J ends, which lost 6 bases and 4 bases, there was a span of 12 bases. This CDR3 comprises 13 residues. The germline gives CDR1 MNHEY, CDR2 SVGAGI.

This clonotype came up a few times. V is TRBV4-2 and J is TRBJ1-1; D is unclear. In germline, CDR1 is LGHNA, CDR2 YNFKEQ. Trimming pared 0 bases from V and 0 bases from J, leaving 11 bases between. This CDR3 region has 16 residues. The CDR3 DNA follows: TGTGCCAGCAGCCAAGACAACACTATAATGAACACTGAAGCTTTCTTT. Its translation: CASSQDNTIMNTEAFF.

This clonotype was found a few times. This chain connects TRBV6-6 to TRBJ2-7; no definite D call. CDR3 size: 15 residues. Deletions cut 3 bases from V and 1 base from J, with 13 bases between. CDR1 and CDR2 from the germline V gene are MNHNY and SVGAGI (reference sequence). The DNA of the CDR3 is TGTGCCAGCAGTTATGAGTCGGCCCTATCCTACGAGCAGTACTTC. The encoded protein is CASSYESALSYEQYF.

This clonotype was observed a handful of times. J is TRBJ1-1 and V is TRBV12-3 or TRBV12-4; 9 positions agree with TRBD1. After removal of 3 bases from V and 2 bases from J, the junction contained 13 bases not matched to a gene. There are 18 residues in the CDR3. CDR3 in amino acids: CASSLRRDRAEVNTEAFF. The CDR3 DNA reads as TGTGCCAGCAGTTTGAGGAGGGACAGGGCGGAGGTAAACACTGAAGCTTTCTTT.

This clonotype appeared a few times. This chain connects TRBV25-1 to TRBJ1-2, with D possibly TRBD1 on 6 matching bases. This CDR3 is 15 amino acids long. Per the germline V gene, CDR1 is MGHDK and CDR2 is SYGVNS. V was shortened by 3 bases and J by 0 bases, with 11 bases between the two germline ends. DNA of the CDR3: TGTGCCAGCAGTGAGTGGACAGCTGCTAACTATGGCTACACCTTC. Translation: CASSEWTAANYGYTF.

The J gene is TRBJ1-1, the V gene TRBV5-1; the D is unclear. The length of the CDR3 is 15 residues. Germline lookup yields CDR1 SGHRS and CDR2 YFSETQ. Trimming left V 4 bases short and J 0 bases short, with 13 bases between. Here the CDR3 DNA reads TGCGCCAGCAGCCGCAATCTCAACATGAACACTGAAGCTTTCTTT. Translation gives CASSRNLNMNTEAFF.

J is TRBJ2-7 and V is TRBV7-9; the match to TRBD1 covers 7 bases. J was trimmed by 7 bases and V by 2 bases; bases with no gene match: 20. CDR1 and CDR2 (germline): SEHNR, FQNEAQ (reference sequence). This CDR3 is 18 amino acids long. CDR3 protein: CASSLHLPWDSSYNEQYF. The CDR3 DNA reads as TGTGCCAGCAGCTTACATCTCCCGTGGGACAGCTCCTACAATGAGCAGTACTTC.

This clonotype was observed a handful of times. The chain uses TRBV21-1 and TRBJ2-1; the table's TRBD1 call for D was not verified on the DNA. TRBV21-1 is annotated as a pseudogene. The CDR3 has 15 residues. The CDR3 is CASSNGDRDYNEQFF. The CDR3 DNA follows: TGTGCCAGCAGCAACGGGGACAGGGATTACAATGAGCAGTTCTTC.

This clonotype was seen more than once but under ten times. DNA for the CDR3: TGTGCCAGCAGCTCAAGCGAGGGGGGGGGCTACACCTTC. Encoded protein: CASSSSEGGGYTF. V is TRBV6-1 and J is TRBJ1-2; a weak D match, TRBD1 (6 bases). The V gene lost 6 bases and the J gene lost 8 bases, with 16 bases spanning the gap. This CDR3 comprises 13 residues. The germline V gene has CDR1 MNHNS and CDR2 SASEGT.

As to this clonotype: A clone one base away is much larger, so this may be a read error. The V and J genes are TRBV12-3 or TRBV12-4 and TRBJ2-5, with D possibly matching TRBD1 (6 bases). Trimming pared 5 bases from V and 11 bases from J, leaving 18 bases between. The CDR3 loop spans 13 amino acids. CDR3: CASSPNGGSEQYF. DNA of the CDR3: TGTGCCAGCAGTCCAAATGGGGGCTCTGAGCAGTACTTC.

To note about this clonotype: This may be a read error: a much more frequent sequence differs by one nucleotide. This chain links TRBV29-1 with TRBJ2-5; D perhaps matches TRBD2 (6 bases). Germline-derived CDR1 and CDR2 are SQVTM and ANQGSEA. The CDR3 is 12 amino acids. The V end lost 6 bases, the J end lost 11 bases, and 19 bases lay between the germline ends. This CDR3 reads CSVAGTGNEQYF. CDR3 DNA: TGCAGCGTGGCCGGGACTGGTAATGAGCAGTACTTC.

This chain connects TRBV20-1 to TRBJ2-3, with D unclear. CDR3 size: 11 residues. CDR1 DFQATT and CDR2 SNEGSKA come from the germline V gene (reference sequence). V was cut by 7 bases and J by 6 bases, with 11 bases left in between. For the CDR3, the DNA is TGCAGTGGCCAGACCAGGGATACGCAGTATTTT. Protein: CSGQTRDTQYF.

The chain carries TRBV29-1 and TRBJ2-7; TRBD1 aligns across 10 bases. In germline, CDR1 is SQVTM, CDR2 ANQGSEA. The CDR3 is 14 amino acids. J gave up 7 bases and V 7 bases, and 13 bases lay outside the gene matches. CDR3 amino acids: CSAGTGEIWNEQYF. The DNA of the CDR3 is TGCAGCGCAGGGACAGGGGAGATTTGGAATGAGCAGTACTTC.

This clonotype showed up just a few times. The chain is built from TRBV20-1 and TRBJ2-3; D uncertain. The V end lost 4 bases, the J end lost 2 bases, and 13 bases lay between the germline ends. CDR3 size: 14 residues. Germline CDR1 DFQATT, CDR2 SNEGSKA (reference sequence). Here the CDR3 DNA reads TGCAGTGCTAACCTCCGGGCCTTCACAGATACGCAGTATTTT. Translating gives CSANLRAFTDTQYF.

The gene calls are TRBV20-1 and TRBJ2-1; 9 bases agree with TRBD2. The CDR3 totals 13 residues. V gave up 2 bases and J gave up 10 bases; unmatched junction bases: 6. The germline CDR1 and CDR2 sequences are DFQATT and SNEGSKA (reference sequence). CDR3 residues: CSARSLAGLEQFF. In DNA form, the CDR3 reads TGCAGTGCTAGAAGCCTAGCGGGGTTGGAGCAGTTCTTC.